This TCR beta chain was profiled in a study of Ad26.COV2.S vaccination and SARS-CoV-2 variants. Study-wide context: In the COV1001 trial, the donor was in the Ad26.COV2.S arm.

Regarding treatment: over 15 received Ad26.COV2.S at low or high dose, single or two shots; roughly five received placebo; per-sample allocation not given. The samples date from day 63 after the first vaccine or placebo injection. Profiled with immunoSEQ multiplex PCR; TCRdb holds only in-frame clones, not every one. The table records about 400,000 clones, roughly 90% of them present only once. This TCR derives from a person aged 18-65 years who received the Ad26.COV2.S COVID-19 vaccine or a placebo. Sequenced material: peripheral blood, taken in a trial of Ad26.COV2.S vaccine versus placebo.

This CDR3 reads CASSQFVGGANYGYTF. DNA of the CDR3: TGCGCCAGCAGCCAATTTGTGGGGGGCGCTAACTATGGCTACACCTTC. V usage is TRBV4-3 and J usage is TRBJ1-2; tentatively, D is TRBD1 (6 bases). Trimming cost V 2 bases and J 0 bases, with 13 bases left between them. Germline V gene sequence: CDR1 LGHNA, CDR2 YSLEER. The CDR3 covers 16 residues.